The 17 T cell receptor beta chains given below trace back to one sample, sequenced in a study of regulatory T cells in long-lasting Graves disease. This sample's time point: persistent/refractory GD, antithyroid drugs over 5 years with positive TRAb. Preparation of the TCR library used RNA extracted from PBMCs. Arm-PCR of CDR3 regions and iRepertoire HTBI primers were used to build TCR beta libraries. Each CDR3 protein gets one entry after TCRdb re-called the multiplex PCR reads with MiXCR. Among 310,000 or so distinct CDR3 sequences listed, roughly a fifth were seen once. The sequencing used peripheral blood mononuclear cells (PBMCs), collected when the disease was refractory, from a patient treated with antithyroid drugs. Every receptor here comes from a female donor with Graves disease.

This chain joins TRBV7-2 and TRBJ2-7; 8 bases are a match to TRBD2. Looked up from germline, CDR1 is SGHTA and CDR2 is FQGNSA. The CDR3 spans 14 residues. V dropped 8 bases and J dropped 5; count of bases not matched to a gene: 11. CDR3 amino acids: CASSPMAGGNEQYF. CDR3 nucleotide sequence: TGTGCCAGCTCCCCGATGGCGGGAGGAAACGAGCAGTACTTC.

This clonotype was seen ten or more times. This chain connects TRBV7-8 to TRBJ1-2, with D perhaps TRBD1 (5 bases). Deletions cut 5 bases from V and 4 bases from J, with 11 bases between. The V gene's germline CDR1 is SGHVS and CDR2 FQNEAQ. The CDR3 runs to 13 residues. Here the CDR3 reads CASSLARAYGYTF. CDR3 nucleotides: TGTGCCAGCAGCCTGGCCAGGGCCTATGGCTACACCTTC.

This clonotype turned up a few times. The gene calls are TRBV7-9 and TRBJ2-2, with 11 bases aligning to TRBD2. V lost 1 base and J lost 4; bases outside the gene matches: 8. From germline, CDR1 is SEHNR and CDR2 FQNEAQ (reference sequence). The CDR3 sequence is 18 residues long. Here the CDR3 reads CASSLDRTSGSRTGELFF. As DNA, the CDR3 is TGTGCCAGCAGCTTAGACCGTACTAGCGGGAGTCGCACCGGGGAGCTGTTTTTT.

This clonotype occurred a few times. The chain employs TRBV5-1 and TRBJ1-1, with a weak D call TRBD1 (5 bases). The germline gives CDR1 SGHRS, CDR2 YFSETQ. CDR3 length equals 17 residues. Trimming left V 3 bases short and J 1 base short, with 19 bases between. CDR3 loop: CASSSRGTEGQNTEAFF. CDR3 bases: TGCGCCAGCAGCTCCCGTGGCACAGAGGGGCAGAACACTGAAGCTTTCTTT. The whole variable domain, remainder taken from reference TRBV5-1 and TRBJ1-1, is KAGVTQTPRYLIKTRGQQVTLSCSPISGHRSVSWYQQTPGQGLQFLFEYFSETQRNKGNFPGRFSGRQFSNSRSEMNVSTLELGDSALYLCASSSRGTEGQNTEAFFGQGTRLTVV.

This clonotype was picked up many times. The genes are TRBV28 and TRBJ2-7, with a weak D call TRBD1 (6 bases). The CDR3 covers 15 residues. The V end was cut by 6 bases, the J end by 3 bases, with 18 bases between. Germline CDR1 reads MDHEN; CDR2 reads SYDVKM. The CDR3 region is CASSLGQGLNYEQYF. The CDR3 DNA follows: TGTGCCAGCAGCTTAGGGCAGGGGTTGAACTACGAGCAGTACTTC. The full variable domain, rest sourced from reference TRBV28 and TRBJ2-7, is DVKVTQSSRYLVKRTGEKVFLECVQDMDHENMFWYRQDPGLGLRLIYFSYDVKMKEKGDIPEGYSVSREKKERFSLILESASTNQTSMYLCASSLGQGLNYEQYFGPGTRLTVT.

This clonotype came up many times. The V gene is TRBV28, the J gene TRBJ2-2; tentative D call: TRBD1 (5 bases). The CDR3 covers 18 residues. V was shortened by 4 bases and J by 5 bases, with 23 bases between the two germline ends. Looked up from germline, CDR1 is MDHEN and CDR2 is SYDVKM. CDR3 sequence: CASSYVRAPPKGTGELFF. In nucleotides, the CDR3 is TGTGCCAGCAGTTATGTCAGGGCCCCTCCGAAGGGGACCGGGGAGCTGTTTTTT.

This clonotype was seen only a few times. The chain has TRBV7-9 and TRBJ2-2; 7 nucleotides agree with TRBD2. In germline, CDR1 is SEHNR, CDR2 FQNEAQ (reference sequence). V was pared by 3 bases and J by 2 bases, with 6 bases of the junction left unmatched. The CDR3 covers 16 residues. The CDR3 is CASSFPSGTNTGELFF. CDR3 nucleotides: TGTGCCAGCAGCTTTCCTAGCGGCACTAACACCGGGGAGCTGTTTTTT.

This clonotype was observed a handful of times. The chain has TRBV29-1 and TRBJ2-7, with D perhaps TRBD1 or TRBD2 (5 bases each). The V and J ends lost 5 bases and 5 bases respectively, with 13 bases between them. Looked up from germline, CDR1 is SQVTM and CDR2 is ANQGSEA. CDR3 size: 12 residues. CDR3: CSVSRGEHEQYF. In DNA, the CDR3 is TGCAGCGTTTCGAGGGGCGAGCACGAGCAGTACTTC.

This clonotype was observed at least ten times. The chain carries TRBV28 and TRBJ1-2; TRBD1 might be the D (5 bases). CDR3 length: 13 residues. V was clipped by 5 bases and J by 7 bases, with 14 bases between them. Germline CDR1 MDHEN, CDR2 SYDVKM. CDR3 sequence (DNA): TGTGCCAGCAGTCCCCCGTGGGGCAGTGGCTACACCTTC. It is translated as CASSPPWGSGYTF.

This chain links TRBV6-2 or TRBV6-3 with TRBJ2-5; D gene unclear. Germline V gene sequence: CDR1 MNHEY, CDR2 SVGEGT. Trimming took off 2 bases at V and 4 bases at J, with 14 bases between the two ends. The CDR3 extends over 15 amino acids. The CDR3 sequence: CASSYGGHAGETQYF. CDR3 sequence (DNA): TGTGCCAGCAGTTACGGTGGTCATGCCGGAGAGACCCAGTACTTC.

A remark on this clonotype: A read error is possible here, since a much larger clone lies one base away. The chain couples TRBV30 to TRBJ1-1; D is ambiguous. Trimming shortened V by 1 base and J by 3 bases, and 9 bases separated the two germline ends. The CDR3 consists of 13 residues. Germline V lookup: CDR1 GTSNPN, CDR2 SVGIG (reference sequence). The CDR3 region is CAWSDGRDTEAFF. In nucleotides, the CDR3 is TGTGCCTGGAGTGACGGACGGGACACTGAAGCTTTCTTT.

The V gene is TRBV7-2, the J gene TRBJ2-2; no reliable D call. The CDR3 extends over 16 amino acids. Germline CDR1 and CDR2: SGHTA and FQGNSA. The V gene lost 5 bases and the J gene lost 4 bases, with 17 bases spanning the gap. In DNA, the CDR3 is TGTGCCAGCAGCCTGATCCTTCCTTCGGGCACCGGGGAGCTGTTTTTT. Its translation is CASSLILPSGTGELFF. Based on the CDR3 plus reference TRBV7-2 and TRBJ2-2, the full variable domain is GAGVSQSPSNKVTEKGKDVELRCDPISGHTALYWYRQSLGQGLEFLIYFQGNSAPDKSGLPSDRFSAERTGGSVSTLTIQRTQQEDSAVYLCASSLILPSGTGELFFGEGSRLTVL.

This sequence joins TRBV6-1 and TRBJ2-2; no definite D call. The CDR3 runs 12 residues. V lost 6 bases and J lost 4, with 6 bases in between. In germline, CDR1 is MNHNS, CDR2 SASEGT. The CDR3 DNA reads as TGTGCCAGCAGACTGCCCACCGGGGAGCTGTTTTTT. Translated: CASRLPTGELFF.

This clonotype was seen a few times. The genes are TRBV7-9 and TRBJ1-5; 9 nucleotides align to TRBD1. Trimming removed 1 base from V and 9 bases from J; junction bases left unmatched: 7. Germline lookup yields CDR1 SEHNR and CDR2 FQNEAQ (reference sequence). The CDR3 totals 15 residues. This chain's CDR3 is CASSLDTDRGGPQHF. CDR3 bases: TGTGCCAGCAGCTTAGATACGGACAGGGGAGGGCCCCAGCATTTT. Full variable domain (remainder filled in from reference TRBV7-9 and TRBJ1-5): DTGVSQNPRHKITKRGQNVTFRCDPISEHNRLYWYRQTLGQGPEFLTYFQNEAQLEKSRLLSDRFSAERPKGSFSTLEIQRTEQGDSAMYLCASSLDTDRGGPQHFGDGTRLSIL.

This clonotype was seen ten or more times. CDR3 nucleotide sequence: TGTGCCAGCAGTAAGACAGGGGTGGAAGCTTTCTTT. Encoded protein: CASSKTGVEAFF. The J gene is TRBJ1-1, the V gene TRBV7-2, with 8 bases matching TRBD1. In germline, CDR1 is SGHTA, CDR2 FQGNSA. The J segment lost 8 bases and the V segment lost 6 bases, leaving 5 bases of the junction unmatched. This CDR3 comprises 12 residues. Variable domain in full (rest from reference TRBV7-2 and TRBJ1-1): GAGVSQSPSNKVTEKGKDVELRCDPISGHTALYWYRQSLGQGLEFLIYFQGNSAPDKSGLPSDRFSAERTGGSVSTLTIQRTQQEDSAVYLCASSKTGVEAFFGQGTRLTVV.

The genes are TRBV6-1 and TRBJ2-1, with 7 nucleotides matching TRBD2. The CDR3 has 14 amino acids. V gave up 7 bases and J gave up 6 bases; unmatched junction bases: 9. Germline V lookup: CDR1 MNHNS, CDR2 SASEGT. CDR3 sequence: CASKASGTGNEQFF. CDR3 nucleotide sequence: TGTGCCAGCAAGGCAAGCGGGACGGGCAATGAGCAGTTCTTC.

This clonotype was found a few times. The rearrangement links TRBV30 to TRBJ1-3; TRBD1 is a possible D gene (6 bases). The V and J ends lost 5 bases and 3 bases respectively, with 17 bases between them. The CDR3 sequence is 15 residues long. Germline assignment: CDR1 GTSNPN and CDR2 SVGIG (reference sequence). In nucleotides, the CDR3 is TGTGCCTGGGGCCCGGGGGACACGGATGGAAACACCATATATTTT. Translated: CAWGPGDTDGNTIYF. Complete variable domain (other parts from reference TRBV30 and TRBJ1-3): SQTIHQWPATLVQPVGSPLSLECTVEGTSNPNLYWYRQAAGRGLQLLFYSVGIGQISSEVPQNLSASRPQDRQFILSSKKLLLSDSGFYLCAWGPGDTDGNTIYFGEGSWLTVV.